These 31 T cell receptor beta chains were sequenced from one sample in a study of blood T cells in healthy people across ages (dated by TCRdb to the mid-2010s). Library method: 5' RACE. A second PCR of roughly 6 to 11 cycles was run with a J-beta primer mix and a sample-barcoded 5' primer. TCRdb reprocessed the public reads (quality trimming at Q25 with fastp, clone calling with MiXCR) and kept in-frame beta chains. One record per CDR3 amino acid sequence lists the most common genes and DNA. For this sample there are around 1,900,000 distinct CDR3 sequences; 39% appear just once. Of the sample, about 21% falls within the top ten clones. Material for sequencing was blood. All receptors derive from a human donor in good health.

V and J are TRBV10-3 and TRBJ2-7, with D maybe TRBD2 (6 bases). V was trimmed by 7 bases and J by 2 bases, leaving 15 bases between them. CDR3 length equals 14 residues. Germline CDR1 is ENHRY and CDR2 is SYGVKD. The CDR3: CAIMEGSFAYEQYF. The CDR3 coding sequence is TGTGCCATCATGGAGGGGAGTTTCGCCTACGAGCAGTACTTC.

A few counts support this clonotype. The V call is TRBV5-1, the J call TRBJ2-7, with D tentatively TRBD2 (6 bases). V was pared by 4 bases and J by 3 bases, with 14 bases between. Looked up from germline, CDR1 is SGHRS and CDR2 is YFSETQ. This CDR3 region has 14 residues. CDR3 nucleotides: TGCGCCAGCAGCGACGCGGGACGATTCTACGAGCAGTACTTC. As protein: CASSDAGRFYEQYF.

This clonotype came up a few times. This chain uses TRBV7-2 with TRBJ2-6; no clear D gene. Germline V lookup: CDR1 SGHTA, CDR2 FQGNSA. This CDR3 spans 15 amino acids. V was pared by 8 bases and J by 0 bases, with 11 bases between. The CDR3 reads CASLRSLSGANVLTF. Written as DNA, the CDR3 is TGTGCCAGCCTGCGCAGTCTCTCTGGGGCCAACGTCCTGACTTTC.

In DNA, the CDR3 is TGCGCCAGCAGCTCGGGACTCCGCGGTGAGGGCTACACCTTC. It yields the protein CASSSGLRGEGYTF. The V and J genes are TRBV5-1 and TRBJ1-2; D is possibly TRBD1 (5 bases). V was shortened by 3 bases and J by 8 bases, with 17 bases between the two germline ends. Per germline, CDR1 SGHRS and CDR2 YFSETQ. The CDR3 sequence is 14 residues long.

The V call is TRBV7-2, the J call TRBJ1-1; no clear D. The germline gives CDR1 SGHTA, CDR2 FQGNSA. Trimming took 7 bases from V and 0 from J, leaving 15 bases between them. This CDR3 comprises 15 residues. CDR3 amino acids: CASTPRTVMNTEAFF. The DNA of the CDR3 is TGTGCCAGCACCCCGAGAACTGTCATGAACACTGAAGCTTTCTTT.

The gene calls are TRBV28 and TRBJ1-1; D call uncertain. CDR3 length equals 15 residues. The V gene's germline CDR1 is MDHEN and CDR2 SYDVKM. The V and J ends lost 3 bases and 0 bases respectively, with 11 bases between them. The CDR3, as DNA: TGTGCCAGCAGTTTTTGGGGAGGGCTGAACACTGAAGCTTTCTTT. Translating it yields CASSFWGGLNTEAFF. Looking up the rest from reference TRBV28 and TRBJ1-1 gives the full variable domain: DVKVTQSSRYLVKRTGEKVFLECVQDMDHENMFWYRQDPGLGLRLIYFSYDVKMKEKGDIPEGYSVSREKKERFSLILESASTNQTSMYLCASSFWGGLNTEAFFGQGTRLTVV.

A remark on this clonotype: Relative to the germline gene, one junction end is altered; a read error may explain this. The chain couples TRBV15 to TRBJ1-5, with 7 bases lining up with TRBD1. The CDR3 length is 14 residues. Germline CDR1 LNHNV, CDR2 YYDKDF (reference sequence). The CDR3 spells CATGSGQVNQPQHF. The DNA for the CDR3 is TGTGCCACCGGCAGCGGACAGGTCAATCAGCCCCAGCATTTT.

The chain has TRBV11-1 and TRBJ2-1; D remains unclear. Germline CDR1 SGHAT, CDR2 FQDESV (reference sequence). V shed 7 bases and J shed 8 bases, with 18 bases lying between them. The CDR3 contains 14 residues. CDR3 bases: TGTGCCAGCATTTCGATGGGTCTAGGCGATGAGCAGTTCTTC. Translated: CASISMGLGDEQFF. Looking up the rest from reference TRBV11-1 and TRBJ2-1 gives the full variable domain: EAEVAQSPRYKITEKSQAVAFWCDPISGHATLYWYRQILGQGPELLVQFQDESVVDDSQLPKDRFSAERLKGVDSTLKIQPAELGDSAMYLCASISMGLGDEQFFGPGTRLTVL.

This clonotype has a handful of counts. This chain links TRBV29-1 with TRBJ1-2, with D unclear. The CDR3 is 12 residues long. V was shortened by 3 bases and J by 4 bases, with 9 bases between the two germline ends. CDR1 is SQVTM, CDR2 ANQGSEA, per germline. This chain's CDR3 is CSVDRMFYGYTF. CDR3 in DNA: TGCAGCGTTGATAGAATGTTCTATGGCTACACCTTC. The variable domain in full, completed from reference TRBV29-1 and TRBJ1-2, reads SAVISQKPSRDICQRGTSLTIQCQVDSQVTMMFWYRQQPGQSLTLIATANQGSEATYESGFVIDKFPISRPNLTFSTLTVSNMSPEDSSIYLCSVDRMFYGYTFGSGTRLTVV.

The sample holds many counts of this clonotype. CDR3: CASSRGQGAGEQYF. DNA of the CDR3: TGTGCCAGCAGCCGGGGACAGGGGGCAGGGGAGCAGTACTTC. This sequence joins TRBV6-5 and TRBJ2-7, with TRBD1 matching over 12 bases. Germline V gene sequence: CDR1 MNHEY, CDR2 SVGAGI. Trimming removed 6 bases from V and 7 bases from J; junction bases left unmatched: 7. The CDR3 length is 14 residues.

This chain uses TRBV5-1 with TRBJ2-1; D may correspond to TRBD1 or TRBD2 (6 bases each). The germline V gene has CDR1 SGHRS and CDR2 YFSETQ. The CDR3 has 13 amino acids. The V end was cut by 4 bases, the J end by 13 bases, with 18 bases between. As DNA, the CDR3 is TGCGCCAGCAGCGAGGGGGGTCAAGAGACCCAGTTCTTC. Translating gives CASSEGGQETQFF. The variable domain in full, with the rest retrieved from reference TRBV5-1 and TRBJ2-1, is KAGVTQTPRYLIKTRGQQVTLSCSPISGHRSVSWYQQTPGQGLQFLFEYFSETQRNKGNFPGRFSGRQFSNSRSEMNVSTLELGDSALYLCASSEGGQETQFFGPGTRLTVL.

The table lists this clonotype with a few counts. The V call is TRBV29-1, the J call TRBJ1-2; no definite D call. CDR3 size: 11 residues. Per germline, CDR1 SQVTM and CDR2 ANQGSEA. V lost 5 bases, J lost 4 bases, and 8 bases lay in between. This chain's CDR3 is CSVHNGYGYTF. DNA for the CDR3: TGCAGCGTTCACAACGGCTATGGCTACACCTTC.

The chain recombines TRBV2 with TRBJ2-4; D is perhaps TRBD2 (6 bases). Germline V gives CDR1 SNHLY, CDR2 FYNNEI. V was shortened by 2 bases and J by 13 bases, with 21 bases between the two germline ends. The CDR3 runs to 15 residues. This chain's CDR3 is CASSEMRGRNREQYF. The CDR3 region has the DNA TGTGCCAGCAGTGAAATGCGGGGAAGGAATCGGGAGCAGTACTTC.

The DNA of the CDR3 is TGCAGCGTTGAGGGGCAAGCACAGGATACGCAGTATTTT. This translates into CSVEGQAQDTQYF. This sequence joins TRBV29-1 and TRBJ2-3; a weak D match, TRBD1 (5 bases). The V gene's germline CDR1 is SQVTM and CDR2 ANQGSEA. CDR3 size: 13 residues. Trimming pared 3 bases from V and 6 bases from J, leaving 13 bases between.

This clonotype turned up a few times. The chain has TRBV6-2 or TRBV6-3 and TRBJ2-3; 8 nucleotides agree with TRBD2. Germline lookup yields CDR1 MNHEY and CDR2 SVGEGT. CDR3 size: 15 residues. J lost 6 bases, V lost 3 bases, and 8 bases had no gene match. The CDR3 is CASSYGGGSFDTQYF. As DNA, the CDR3 is TGTGCCAGCAGTTATGGCGGGGGGTCCTTCGATACGCAGTATTTT.

This clonotype was seen many times. The rearrangement links TRBV7-2 to TRBJ2-1; D is uncertain. V lost 2 bases to trimming and J lost 2 bases, with 10 bases between them. The CDR3 sequence is 15 residues long. CDR1 SGHTA and CDR2 FQGNSA come from the germline V gene. CDR3 bases: TGTGCCAGCAGCTTAAATGCCCGAACCTACAATGAGCAGTTCTTC. Its translation: CASSLNARTYNEQFF.

The chain has TRBV2 and TRBJ2-1; TRBD2 might be the D (6 bases). The CDR3 contains 16 residues. V was cut by 2 bases and J by 0 bases, with 11 bases left in between. Germline CDR1 is SNHLY and CDR2 is FYNNEI. The CDR3 loop reads CASSEWAGSSYNEQFF. CDR3 nucleotide sequence: TGTGCCAGCAGTGAATGGGCGGGGAGCTCCTACAATGAGCAGTTCTTC.

This clonotype has a handful of counts. This sequence joins TRBV2 and TRBJ2-6; 9 bases agree with TRBD1. The ends lost 3 bases at V and 0 bases at J; junction bases unmatched: 3. The germline gives CDR1 SNHLY, CDR2 FYNNEI. The CDR3 length is 17 residues. This CDR3 reads CASSDGTGFSGANVLTF. The CDR3 DNA reads as TGTGCCAGCAGTGACGGGACAGGGTTCTCTGGGGCCAACGTCCTGACTTTC.

The CDR3 nucleotides are TGCGCCAGCAGCGACACCGGGACAGCAACCTACGAGCAGTACTTC. Translation gives CASSDTGTATYEQYF. The gene calls are TRBV5-1 and TRBJ2-7; 7 positions agree with TRBD1. Looked up from germline, CDR1 is SGHRS and CDR2 is YFSETQ. J gave up 2 bases and V 4 bases, and 9 bases lay outside the gene matches. The CDR3 sequence is 15 residues long.

This clonotype was recorded a few times. The V gene is TRBV7-2, the J gene TRBJ2-5; 7 bases align to TRBD2. Germline CDR1 and CDR2: SGHTA and FQGNSA. The CDR3 has 14 amino acids. Trimming at V came to 5 bases and at J to 5 bases, leaving 8 bases not matched to a gene. The CDR3 loop reads CASSIGRGVETQYF. CDR3 nucleotides: TGTGCCAGCAGCATCGGACGGGGGGTGGAGACCCAGTACTTC.

This clonotype was counted only a few times. The rearrangement uses TRBV29-1 and TRBJ1-2; D is uncertain. CDR3 length: 13 residues. Trimming shortened V by 6 bases and J by 1 base, and 12 bases separated the two germline ends. Germline CDR1 and CDR2: SQVTM and ANQGSEA. The CDR3 reads CSVDKYLNYGYTF. The CDR3 nucleotides read TGCAGCGTCGACAAGTACCTTAACTATGGCTACACCTTC. The entire variable domain, with the rest obtained from reference TRBV29-1 and TRBJ1-2, is as follows: SAVISQKPSRDICQRGTSLTIQCQVDSQVTMMFWYRQQPGQSLTLIATANQGSEATYESGFVIDKFPISRPNLTFSTLTVSNMSPEDSSIYLCSVDKYLNYGYTFGSGTRLTVV.

In this sample, this clonotype turned up a few times. CDR3 loop: CASSEGQGKETQYF. Here the CDR3 DNA reads TGTGCCAGCAGTGAGGGACAGGGGAAAGAGACCCAGTACTTC. The chain links TRBV25-1 to TRBJ2-5; 10 positions agree with TRBD1. V was clipped by 3 bases and J by 3 bases; unmatched bases: 1. CDR1 is MGHDK, CDR2 SYGVNS, per germline. The CDR3 length is 14 residues.

In this sample, this clonotype turned up a few times. CDR3 amino acids: CASSPKGLGPFYTDTQYF. CDR3 DNA: TGTGCCAGCAGCCCTAAAGGGTTGGGCCCATTCTACACAGATACGCAGTATTTT. The rearrangement uses TRBV11-2 and TRBJ2-3; D gene unclear. Germline V gives CDR1 SGHAT, CDR2 FQNNGV. The CDR3 runs 18 residues. The germline V and J ends were trimmed by 5 bases and 2 bases, with 23 bases remaining between them. Full variable domain (missing parts from reference TRBV11-2 and TRBJ2-3): EAGVAQSPRYKIIEKRQSVAFWCNPISGHATLYWYQQILGQGPKLLIQFQNNGVVDDSQLPKDRFSAERLKGVDSTLKIQPAKLEDSAVYLCASSPKGLGPFYTDTQYFGPGTRLTVL.

For this clonotype: Because it lacks the conserved phenylalanine or tryptophan at the end, this CDR3 is likely a read error. This chain uses TRBV29-1 with TRBJ1-1; no firm D call. Per germline, CDR1 SQVTM and CDR2 ANQGSEA. The CDR3 has 12 amino acids. Trimming took off 8 bases at V and 3 bases at J, with 13 bases between the two ends. The CDR3 DNA follows: TGCAGCTGGCAGGAGGATGACACTGAAGCTTTCTTG. Amino acid sequence: CSWQEDDTEAFL.

V usage is TRBV24-1 and J usage is TRBJ2-1; 8 bases match TRBD1. The V and J ends lost 4 bases and 3 bases, in that order; junction bases with no gene match: 7. Germline V gene data show CDR1 as KGHDR and CDR2 as SFDVKD. This CDR3 is 16 amino acids long. This chain's CDR3 is CATSDWGQESYNEQFF. The CDR3 DNA reads TGTGCCACCAGTGACTGGGGACAGGAAAGCTACAATGAGCAGTTCTTC.

Remarks on this clonotype: The junction and the germline gene differ at one end; a read error may be behind it. This sequence joins TRBV7-2 and TRBJ2-5, with D unclear. From germline, CDR1 is SGHTA and CDR2 FQGNSA. The length of the CDR3 is 14 residues. The CDR3 loop reads CASSFLWTQGTQYF. CDR3 nucleotides: TGTGCCAGCAGCTTTTTGTGGACCCAAGGGACCCAGTACTTC. Looking up the rest from reference TRBV7-2 and TRBJ2-5 gives the full variable domain: GAGVSQSPSNKVTEKGKDVELRCDPISGHTALYWYRQSLGQGLEFLIYFQGNSAPDKSGLPSDRFSAERTGGSVSTLTIQRTQQEDSAVYLCASSFLWTQGTQYFGPGTRLLVL.

This sequence joins TRBV4-3 and TRBJ1-2; TRBD1 is a possible D gene (5 bases). CDR3 length equals 19 residues. Germline values: CDR1 LGHNA, CDR2 YSLEER. The ends were cut back, 0 bases at V and 4 bases at J, with 24 bases in the middle. The CDR3 region has the DNA TGCGCCAGCAGCCAAGATGGGCCTGTACCGGGACGGGGTATCTATGGCTACACCTTC. Protein sequence: CASSQDGPVPGRGIYGYTF.

This clonotype was seen at least ten times. The V and J genes are TRBV7-9 and TRBJ2-7; no clear D gene. CDR1 and CDR2 from the germline V gene are SEHNR and FQNEAQ (reference sequence). V gave up 3 bases and J gave up 3 bases, with 12 bases separating them. CDR3 length: 14 amino acids. In nucleotides, the CDR3 is TGTGCCAGCAGCTTGGGGTCAGGAAGCTACGAGCAGTACTTC. It translates to CASSLGSGSYEQYF.

This rearrangement joins TRBV28 to TRBJ2-7, with D possibly TRBD2 on 5 matching bases. The CDR3 has 13 amino acids. Trimming cost V 3 bases and J 7 bases, with 13 bases left between them. Germline V gene lookup returns CDR1 MDHEN and CDR2 SYDVKM. CDR3 sequence: CASSFSGSGEQYF. The CDR3 bases are TGTGCCAGCAGTTTTTCGGGATCGGGGGAGCAGTACTTC.

The V call is TRBV10-3, the J call TRBJ2-7; 11 nucleotides line up with TRBD2. The germline CDR1 and CDR2 sequences are ENHRY and SYGVKD. J lost 6 bases, V lost 3 bases, and 4 bases had no gene match. This CDR3 region has 14 residues. CDR3 in amino acids: CAISDRLAGGEQYF. The CDR3 DNA reads as TGTGCCATCAGTGATAGGCTAGCGGGAGGCGAGCAGTACTTC.

The chain uses TRBV12-3 or TRBV12-4 and TRBJ1-2, with D perhaps matching TRBD1 (5 bases). The V and J ends lost 6 bases and 8 bases respectively, with 25 bases between them. The CDR3 has 16 amino acids. CDR3 coding DNA: TGTGCCAGCAGCCACTCGATCATAGAGTGGGGCGACGGCTACACCTTC. Translated, it gives CASSHSIIEWGDGYTF.